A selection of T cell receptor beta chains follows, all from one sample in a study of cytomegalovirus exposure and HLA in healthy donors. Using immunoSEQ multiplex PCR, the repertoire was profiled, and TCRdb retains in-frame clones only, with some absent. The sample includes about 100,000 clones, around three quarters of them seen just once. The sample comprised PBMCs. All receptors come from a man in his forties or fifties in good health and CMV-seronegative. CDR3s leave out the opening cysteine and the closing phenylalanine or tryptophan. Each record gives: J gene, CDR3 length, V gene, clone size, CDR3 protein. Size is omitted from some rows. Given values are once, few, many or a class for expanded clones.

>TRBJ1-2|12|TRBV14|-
ASSQALGGYGYT
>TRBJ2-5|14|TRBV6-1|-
ASSELRGGPQETQY
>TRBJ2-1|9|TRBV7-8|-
ASSSPGEQF
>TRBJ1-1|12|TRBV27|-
ASSFQQGAAEAF
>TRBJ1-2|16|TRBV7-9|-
ASTPGGQGSWANYGYT
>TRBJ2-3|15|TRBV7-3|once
ASSPQPYRASTDTQY
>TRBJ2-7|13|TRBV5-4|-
ASSQGTSDRYEQY
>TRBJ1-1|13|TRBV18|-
ASSSRTGGVTEAF
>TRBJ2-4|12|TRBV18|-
ASSPGLGVDIQY
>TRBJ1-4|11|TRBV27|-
ASSKGGAEKLF
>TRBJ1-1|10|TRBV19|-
ASSGTRAEAF
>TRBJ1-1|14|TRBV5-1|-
ASSQSGTNTGTEAF
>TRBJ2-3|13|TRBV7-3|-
ASSFQQGSTDTQY
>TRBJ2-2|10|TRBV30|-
AWSMTGGELF
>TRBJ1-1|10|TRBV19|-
ASSIGVFEAF
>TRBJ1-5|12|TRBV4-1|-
ASSQDSSNQPQH
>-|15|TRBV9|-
ASSGLLWDPRDYEQY
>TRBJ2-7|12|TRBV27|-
ASSPRDRGNEQY